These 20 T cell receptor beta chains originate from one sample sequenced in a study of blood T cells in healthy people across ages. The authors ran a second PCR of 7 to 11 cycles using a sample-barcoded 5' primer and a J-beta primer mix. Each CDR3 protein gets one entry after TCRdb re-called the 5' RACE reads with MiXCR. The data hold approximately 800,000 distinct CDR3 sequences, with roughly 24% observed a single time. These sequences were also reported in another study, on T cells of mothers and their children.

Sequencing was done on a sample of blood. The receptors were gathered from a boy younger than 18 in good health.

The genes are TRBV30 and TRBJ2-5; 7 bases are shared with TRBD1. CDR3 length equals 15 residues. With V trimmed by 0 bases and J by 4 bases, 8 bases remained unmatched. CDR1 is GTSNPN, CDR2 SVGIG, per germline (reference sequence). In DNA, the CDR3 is TGTGCCTGGAGTGTACATCAGGGGGAAGGAGAGACCCAGTACTTC. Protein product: CAWSVHQGEGETQYF.

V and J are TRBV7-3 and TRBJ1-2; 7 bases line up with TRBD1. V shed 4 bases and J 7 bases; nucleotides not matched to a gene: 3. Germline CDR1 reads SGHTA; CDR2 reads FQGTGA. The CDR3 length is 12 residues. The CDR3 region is CASSWTGTGYTF. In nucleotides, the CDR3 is TGTGCCAGCAGCTGGACAGGAACTGGCTACACCTTC. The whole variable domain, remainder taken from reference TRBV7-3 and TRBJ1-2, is GAGVSQTPSNKVTEKGKYVELRCDPISGHTALYWYRQSLGQGPEFLIYFQGTGAADDSGLPNDRFFAVRPEGSVSTLKIQRTERGDSAVYLCASSWTGTGYTFGSGTRLTVV.

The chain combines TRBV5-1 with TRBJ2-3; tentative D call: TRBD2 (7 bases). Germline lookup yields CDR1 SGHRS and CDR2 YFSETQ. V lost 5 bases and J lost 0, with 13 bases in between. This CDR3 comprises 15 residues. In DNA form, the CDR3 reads TGCGCCAGCAGATTCGGGGGGCTAAGCACAGATACGCAGTATTTT. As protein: CASRFGGLSTDTQYF.

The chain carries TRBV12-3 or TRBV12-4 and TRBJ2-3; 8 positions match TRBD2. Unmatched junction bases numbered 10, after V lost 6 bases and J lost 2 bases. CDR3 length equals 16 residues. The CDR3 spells CASSRSQRGSTDTQYF. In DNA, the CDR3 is TGTGCCAGCAGCCGGTCCCAGCGGGGGTCCACAGATACGCAGTATTTT.

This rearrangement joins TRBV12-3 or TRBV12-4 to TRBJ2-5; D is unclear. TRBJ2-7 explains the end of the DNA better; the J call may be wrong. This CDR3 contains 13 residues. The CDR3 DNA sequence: TGTGCCAGCAGTCTAGACCTAAACTACGAGCAGTACTTC. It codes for CASSLDLNYEQYF.

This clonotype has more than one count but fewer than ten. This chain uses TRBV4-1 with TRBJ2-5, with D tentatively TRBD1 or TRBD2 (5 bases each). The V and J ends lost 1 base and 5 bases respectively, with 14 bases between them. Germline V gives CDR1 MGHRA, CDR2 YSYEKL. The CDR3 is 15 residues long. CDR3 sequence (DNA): TGCGCCAGCAGCCAAGCTCGAGGGGCTCTTGAGACCCAGTACTTC. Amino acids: CASSQARGALETQYF.

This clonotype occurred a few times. CDR3 protein: CASSHGGGRSPLHF. Written as DNA, the CDR3 is TGTGCCAGCAGCCACGGAGGGGGGCGATCACCCCTCCACTTT. The V call is TRBV3-1, the J call TRBJ1-6, with TRBD1 as a possible D gene (6 bases). Germline V CDR1 and CDR2: LGHDT, YNNKEL (reference sequence). Between the trimmed V and J ends, which lost 3 bases and 10 bases, there was a span of 13 bases. The CDR3 has 14 residues.

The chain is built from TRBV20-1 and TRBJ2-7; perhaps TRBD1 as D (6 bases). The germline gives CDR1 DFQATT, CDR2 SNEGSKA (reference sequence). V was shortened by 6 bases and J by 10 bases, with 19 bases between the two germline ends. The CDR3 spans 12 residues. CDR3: CSARIHQQGQYF. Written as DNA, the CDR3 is TGCAGTGCCCGCATCCACCAACAGGGTCAGTACTTC.

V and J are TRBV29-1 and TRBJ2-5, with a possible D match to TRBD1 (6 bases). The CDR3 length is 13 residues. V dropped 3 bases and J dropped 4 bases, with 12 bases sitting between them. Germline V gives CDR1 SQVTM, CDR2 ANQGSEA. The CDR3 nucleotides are TGCAGCGTTGACTGGGGGCGTGGAGAGACCCAGTACTTC. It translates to CSVDWGRGETQYF.

CDR3: CAISESVLTQGETQYF. The CDR3 DNA is TGTGCCATCAGTGAGTCAGTACTCACACAAGGGGAGACCCAGTACTTC. The chain has TRBV10-3 and TRBJ2-5; D gene unclear. V lost 0 bases, J lost 5 bases, and 16 bases lay in between. This CDR3 comprises 16 residues. Germline V lookup: CDR1 ENHRY, CDR2 SYGVKD.

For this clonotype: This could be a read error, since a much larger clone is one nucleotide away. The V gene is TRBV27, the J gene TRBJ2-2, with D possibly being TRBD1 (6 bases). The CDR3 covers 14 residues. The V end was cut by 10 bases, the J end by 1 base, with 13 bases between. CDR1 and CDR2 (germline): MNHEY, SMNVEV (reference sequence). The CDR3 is CAKARQENTGELFF. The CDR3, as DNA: TGTGCCAAAGCCCGACAGGAGAACACCGGGGAGCTGTTTTTT.

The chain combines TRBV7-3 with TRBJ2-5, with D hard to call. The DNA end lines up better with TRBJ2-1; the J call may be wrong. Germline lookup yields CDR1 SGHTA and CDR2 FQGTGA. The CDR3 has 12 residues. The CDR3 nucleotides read TGTGCCAGCAGTTCTGACAACAATGAGCAGTTCTTC. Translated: CASSSDNNEQFF.

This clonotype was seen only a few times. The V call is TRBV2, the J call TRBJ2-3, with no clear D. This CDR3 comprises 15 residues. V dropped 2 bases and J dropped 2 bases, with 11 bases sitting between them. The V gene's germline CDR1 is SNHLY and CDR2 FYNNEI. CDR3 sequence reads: CASSENSYNTDTQYF. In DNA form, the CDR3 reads TGTGCCAGCAGTGAAAACAGTTATAACACAGATACGCAGTATTTT.

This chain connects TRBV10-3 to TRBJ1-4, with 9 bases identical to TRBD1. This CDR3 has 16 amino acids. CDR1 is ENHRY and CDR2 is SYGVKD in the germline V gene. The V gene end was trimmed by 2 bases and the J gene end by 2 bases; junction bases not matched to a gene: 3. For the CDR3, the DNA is TGTGCCATCAGTGAGGACAGGGGGTGGACTAATGAAAAACTGTTTTTT. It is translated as CAISEDRGWTNEKLFF.

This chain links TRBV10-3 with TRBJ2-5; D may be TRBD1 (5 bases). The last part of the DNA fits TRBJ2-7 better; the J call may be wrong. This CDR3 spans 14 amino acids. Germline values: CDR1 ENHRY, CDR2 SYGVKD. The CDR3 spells CAISETGFSYEQYF. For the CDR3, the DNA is TGTGCCATCAGTGAAACAGGCTTCTCCTACGAGCAGTACTTC.

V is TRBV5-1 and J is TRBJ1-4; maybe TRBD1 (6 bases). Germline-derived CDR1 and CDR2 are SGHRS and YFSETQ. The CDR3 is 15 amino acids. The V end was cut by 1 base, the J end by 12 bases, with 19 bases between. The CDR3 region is CASSLRVGGAEELFF. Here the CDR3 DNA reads TGCGCCAGCAGCTTGAGGGTCGGGGGCGCAGAGGAACTGTTTTTT. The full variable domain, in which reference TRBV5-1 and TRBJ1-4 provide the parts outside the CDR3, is KAGVTQTPRYLIKTRGQQVTLSCSPISGHRSVSWYQQTPGQGLQFLFEYFSETQRNKGNFPGRFSGRQFSNSRSEMNVSTLELGDSALYLCASSLRVGGAEELFFGSGTQLSVL.

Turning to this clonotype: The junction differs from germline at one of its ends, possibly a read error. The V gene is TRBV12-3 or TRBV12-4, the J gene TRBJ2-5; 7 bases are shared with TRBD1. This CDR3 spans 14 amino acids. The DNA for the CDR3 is TGTGCCAGCGGACCGACAGGGCACCACGAGACCCAGTACTTC. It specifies CASGPTGHHETQYF.

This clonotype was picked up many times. CDR3 sequence reads: CASSLGARTNEKLFF. The CDR3 region has the DNA TGTGCCAGCAGCTTGGGAGCTCGAACAAATGAAAAACTGTTTTTT. J is TRBJ1-4 and V is TRBV5-5; D ambiguous. Trimming cost V 0 bases and J 5 bases, with 11 bases left between them. CDR1 is SGHKS, CDR2 YYEKEE, per germline (reference sequence). The CDR3 extends over 15 amino acids.

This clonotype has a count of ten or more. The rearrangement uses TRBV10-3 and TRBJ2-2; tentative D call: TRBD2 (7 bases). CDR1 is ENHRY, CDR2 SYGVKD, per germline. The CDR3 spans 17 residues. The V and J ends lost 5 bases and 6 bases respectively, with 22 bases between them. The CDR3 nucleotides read TGTGCCATCAGTTACGGCGGGGGCTCCTCGACCGCCGGGGAGCTGTTTTTT. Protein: CAISYGGGSSTAGELFF.

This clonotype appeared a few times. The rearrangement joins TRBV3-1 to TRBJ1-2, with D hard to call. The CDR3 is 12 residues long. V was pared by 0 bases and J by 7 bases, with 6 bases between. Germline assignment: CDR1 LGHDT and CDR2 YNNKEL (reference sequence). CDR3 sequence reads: CASSQEGSGYTF. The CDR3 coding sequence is TGTGCCAGCAGCCAAGAGGGAAGTGGCTACACCTTC.